One sample yielded the 12 T cell receptor beta chains listed below, sequenced in a study of spatial heterogeneity in lung cancer. TCRdb independently ran MiXCR on the 5' RACE reads; one entry per CDR3 protein. The sample holds under 30,000 distinct CDR3 sequences, 5% to 6% seen once. Time point described: blood at routine non-recurrence follow-up after resection. Frozen PBMC, nontumor lung or tumor provided whole RNA, which was sequenced unsorted. This sample comprised PBMCs, obtained at follow-up. The receptors derive from a male donor with early-stage non-small cell lung cancer.

The chain uses TRBV11-3 and TRBJ1-2; maybe TRBD1 (6 bases). The V end lost 5 bases, the J end lost 4 bases, and 17 bases lay between the germline ends. The germline gives CDR1 SGHNT, CDR2 YENEEA. This CDR3 region has 15 residues. CDR3 DNA: TGTGCCAGCAGCCCCCGGCAGGGAGGGGGCTATGGCTACACCTTC. It codes for CASSPRQGGGYGYTF.

This clonotype appeared many times. This chain uses TRBV2 with TRBJ2-7; the D is unclear. V was pared by 2 bases and J by 6 bases, with 11 bases between. Germline V gene lookup returns CDR1 SNHLY and CDR2 FYNNEI. The CDR3 is made up of 13 amino acids. CDR3 loop: CASSELGSSEQYV. CDR3 in DNA: TGTGCCAGCAGTGAATTGGGGTCGTCCGAGCAGTACGTC.

The chain links TRBV11-2 to TRBJ1-2; D unclear. From germline, CDR1 is SGHAT and CDR2 FQNNGV. The length of the CDR3 is 15 residues. V lost 0 bases to trimming and J lost 7 bases, with 15 bases between them. The CDR3 protein is CASSLDNGRSRGYTF. The DNA for the CDR3 is TGTGCCAGCAGCTTAGATAACGGCCGAAGTCGTGGCTACACCTTC.

This clonotype was seen ten or more times. The chain recombines TRBV10-3 with TRBJ2-3; 12 bases align to TRBD2. CDR1 ENHRY and CDR2 SYGVKD come from the germline V gene. CDR3 size: 18 residues. After removal of 0 bases from V and 4 bases from J, the junction contained 8 bases not matched to a gene. CDR3 nucleotide sequence: TGTGCCATCAGTGAGTCGCCTAGCGGGGGGGCCGGCTCAGATACGCAGTATTTT. It is translated as CAISESPSGGAGSDTQYF.

This clonotype was recorded at least ten times. The rearrangement joins TRBV5-1 to TRBJ2-3; D not certain. Germline V gives CDR1 SGHRS, CDR2 YFSETQ. The CDR3 consists of 14 residues. Between the trimmed V and J ends, which lost 1 base and 2 bases, there was a span of 8 bases. The CDR3: CASSLSQPTDTQYF. DNA of the CDR3: TGCGCCAGCAGCTTGAGTCAGCCCACAGATACGCAGTATTTT.

The V and J genes are TRBV29-1 and TRBJ2-3; 14 bases agree with TRBD2. This CDR3 contains 15 residues. V trimming: 7 bases; J trimming: 2 bases; junction bases outside the gene matches: 5. Germline CDR1 SQVTM, CDR2 ANQGSEA. The CDR3 DNA is TGCAGCGCCCGGACTAGCGGGGGGCCCACAGATACGCAGTATTTT. This sequence encodes CSARTSGGPTDTQYF.

This clonotype has at least ten counts. The gene calls are TRBV11-2 and TRBJ2-5; D call uncertain. Between the trimmed V and J ends, which lost 3 bases and 0 bases, there was a span of 17 bases. From germline, CDR1 is SGHAT and CDR2 FQNNGV. This CDR3 comprises 17 residues. CDR3 DNA sequence: TGTGCCAGCAGCTTCGGACGAGCTAGTCGGTACCAAGAGACCCAGTACTTC. Its protein product is CASSFGRASRYQETQYF.

This clonotype was detected ten times or more. This chain connects TRBV11-2 to TRBJ2-1; 7 bases agree with TRBD2. The CDR3 has 17 amino acids. The V gene's germline CDR1 is SGHAT and CDR2 FQNNGV. Trimming at V came to 3 bases and at J to 6 bases, leaving 14 bases not matched to a gene. CDR3 in amino acids: CASSFDRGTSVPNEQFF. The CDR3 bases are TGTGCCAGCAGCTTCGACCGAGGAACTAGCGTTCCCAATGAGCAGTTCTTC.

The chain links TRBV20-1 to TRBJ2-7; 7 positions agree with TRBD1. Germline values: CDR1 DFQATT, CDR2 SNEGSKA (reference sequence). CDR3 length equals 12 residues. CDR3 sequence reads: CKSQGNLGEQYF. The CDR3 nucleotides read TGCAAATCACAGGGGAATTTGGGCGAGCAGTACTTC.

The chain joins TRBV6-5 to TRBJ2-2; TRBD1 aligns across 7 bases. The CDR3 contains 16 residues. V was pared by 6 bases and J by 4 bases, with 11 bases of the junction left unmatched. Germline CDR1 and CDR2: MNHEY and SVGAGI. The CDR3 DNA reads as TGTGCCAGCAGGTTGACTATGACAGGGCCCACCGGGGAGCTGTTTTTT. Its translation is CASRLTMTGPTGELFF.

The chain links TRBV30 to TRBJ2-5; 10 bases match TRBD2. V was clipped by 5 bases and J by 4 bases; unmatched bases: 13. Germline-derived CDR1 and CDR2 are GTSNPN and SVGIG (reference sequence). The CDR3 loop spans 16 amino acids. For the CDR3, the DNA is TGTGCCTGGGGCCCGGGGCTAGCGGGGGCTGGAGAGACCCAGTACTTC. Protein: CAWGPGLAGAGETQYF.

This clonotype turned up a few times. This chain links TRBV9 with TRBJ1-2; TRBD1 aligns across 7 bases. After removal of 4 bases from V and 12 bases from J, the junction contained 9 bases not matched to a gene. From germline, CDR1 is SGDLS and CDR2 YYNGEE. There are 12 residues in the CDR3. The DNA of the CDR3 is TGTGCCAGCAGCCCACGTACAGGGGACGACACCTTC. Protein sequence: CASSPRTGDDTF.